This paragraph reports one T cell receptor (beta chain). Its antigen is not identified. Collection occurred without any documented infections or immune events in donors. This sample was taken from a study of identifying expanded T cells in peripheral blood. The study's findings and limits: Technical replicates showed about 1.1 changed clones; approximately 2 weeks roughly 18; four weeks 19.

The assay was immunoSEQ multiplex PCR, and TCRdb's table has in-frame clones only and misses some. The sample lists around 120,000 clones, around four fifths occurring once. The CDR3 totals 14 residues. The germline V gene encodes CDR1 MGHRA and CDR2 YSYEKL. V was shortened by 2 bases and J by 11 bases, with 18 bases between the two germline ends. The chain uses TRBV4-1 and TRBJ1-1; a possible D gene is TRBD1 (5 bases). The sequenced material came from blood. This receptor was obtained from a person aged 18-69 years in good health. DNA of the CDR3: TGCGCCAGCAGCCAACCAAAGAGGGGTATTCCGGCTTTCTTT. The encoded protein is CASSQPKRGIPAFF.